This entry is about one T cell receptor beta chain. What it binds is unknown. V gave up 6 bases and J gave up 7 bases; unmatched junction bases: 9. Per the germline V gene, CDR1 is MNHEY and CDR2 is SMNVEV (reference sequence). The CDR3 sequence is 13 residues long. The table came from immunoSEQ multiplex PCR; TCRdb's copy has only in-frame clones and leaves some out. The sample contains 40,000 to 60,000 clones, approximately 90% of which appear only once. The sample is drawn from a study of OX40 agonist ivuxolimab in advanced cancers. About the research overall: Ivuxolimab was delivered to patients intravenously every 2 weeks at doses spanning 0.01 to 10 mg/kg. Allowance was made for prior anti-PD-1, anti-PD-L1 or anti-CTLA-4 therapy, and about 37% had some. Study-level findings and limits: Normalized expansion of T-cell clones was also low for some nonresponders. What antigens the expanded peripheral T cells recognized was never established.

The clonotype comes from an adult with an advanced solid tumor such as melanoma, head and neck, liver or kidney cancer. The gene calls are TRBV27 and TRBJ2-7, with 7 positions matching TRBD1. The material sequenced was CD4+ or CD8+ T cells sorted from blood, taken in a trial of the OX40 agonist ivuxolimab. The CDR3 loop reads CASSATGPWEQYF. The CDR3 DNA follows: TGTGCCAGCAGCGCGACAGGGCCTTGGGAGCAGTACTTC.